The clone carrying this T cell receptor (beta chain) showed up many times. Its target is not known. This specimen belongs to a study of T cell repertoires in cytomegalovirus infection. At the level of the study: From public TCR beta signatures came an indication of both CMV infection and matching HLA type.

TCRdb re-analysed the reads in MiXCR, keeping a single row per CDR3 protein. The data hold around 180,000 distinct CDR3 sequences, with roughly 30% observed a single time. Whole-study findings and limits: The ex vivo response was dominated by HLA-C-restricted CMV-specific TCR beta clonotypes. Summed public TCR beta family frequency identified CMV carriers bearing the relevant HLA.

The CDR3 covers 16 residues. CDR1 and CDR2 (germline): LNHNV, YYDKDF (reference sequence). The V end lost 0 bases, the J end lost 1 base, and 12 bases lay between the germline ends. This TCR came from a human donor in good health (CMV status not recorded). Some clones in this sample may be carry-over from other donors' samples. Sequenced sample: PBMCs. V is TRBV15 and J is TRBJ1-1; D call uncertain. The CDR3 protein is CATSRDHGAQNTEAFF. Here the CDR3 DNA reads TGTGCCACCAGCAGAGATCATGGCGCACAGAACACTGAAGCTTTCTTT.